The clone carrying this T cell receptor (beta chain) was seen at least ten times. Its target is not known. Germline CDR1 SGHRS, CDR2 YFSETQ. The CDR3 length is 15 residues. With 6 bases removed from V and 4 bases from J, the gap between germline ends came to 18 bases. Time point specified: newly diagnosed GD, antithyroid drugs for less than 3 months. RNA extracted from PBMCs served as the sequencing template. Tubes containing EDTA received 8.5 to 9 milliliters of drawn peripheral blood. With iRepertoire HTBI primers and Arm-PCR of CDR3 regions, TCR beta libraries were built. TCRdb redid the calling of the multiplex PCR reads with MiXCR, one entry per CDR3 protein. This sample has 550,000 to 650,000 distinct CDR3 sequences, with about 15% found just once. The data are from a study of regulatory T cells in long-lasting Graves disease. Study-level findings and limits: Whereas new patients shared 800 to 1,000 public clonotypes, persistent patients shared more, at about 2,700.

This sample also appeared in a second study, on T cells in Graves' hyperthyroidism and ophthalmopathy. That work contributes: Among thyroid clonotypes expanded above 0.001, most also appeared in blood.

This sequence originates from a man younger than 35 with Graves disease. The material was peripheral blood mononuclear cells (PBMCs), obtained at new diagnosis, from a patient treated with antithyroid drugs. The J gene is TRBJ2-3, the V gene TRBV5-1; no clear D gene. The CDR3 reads CASTFMGIEPDTQYF. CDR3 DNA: TGCGCCAGCACCTTCATGGGTATAGAGCCAGATACGCAGTATTTT.